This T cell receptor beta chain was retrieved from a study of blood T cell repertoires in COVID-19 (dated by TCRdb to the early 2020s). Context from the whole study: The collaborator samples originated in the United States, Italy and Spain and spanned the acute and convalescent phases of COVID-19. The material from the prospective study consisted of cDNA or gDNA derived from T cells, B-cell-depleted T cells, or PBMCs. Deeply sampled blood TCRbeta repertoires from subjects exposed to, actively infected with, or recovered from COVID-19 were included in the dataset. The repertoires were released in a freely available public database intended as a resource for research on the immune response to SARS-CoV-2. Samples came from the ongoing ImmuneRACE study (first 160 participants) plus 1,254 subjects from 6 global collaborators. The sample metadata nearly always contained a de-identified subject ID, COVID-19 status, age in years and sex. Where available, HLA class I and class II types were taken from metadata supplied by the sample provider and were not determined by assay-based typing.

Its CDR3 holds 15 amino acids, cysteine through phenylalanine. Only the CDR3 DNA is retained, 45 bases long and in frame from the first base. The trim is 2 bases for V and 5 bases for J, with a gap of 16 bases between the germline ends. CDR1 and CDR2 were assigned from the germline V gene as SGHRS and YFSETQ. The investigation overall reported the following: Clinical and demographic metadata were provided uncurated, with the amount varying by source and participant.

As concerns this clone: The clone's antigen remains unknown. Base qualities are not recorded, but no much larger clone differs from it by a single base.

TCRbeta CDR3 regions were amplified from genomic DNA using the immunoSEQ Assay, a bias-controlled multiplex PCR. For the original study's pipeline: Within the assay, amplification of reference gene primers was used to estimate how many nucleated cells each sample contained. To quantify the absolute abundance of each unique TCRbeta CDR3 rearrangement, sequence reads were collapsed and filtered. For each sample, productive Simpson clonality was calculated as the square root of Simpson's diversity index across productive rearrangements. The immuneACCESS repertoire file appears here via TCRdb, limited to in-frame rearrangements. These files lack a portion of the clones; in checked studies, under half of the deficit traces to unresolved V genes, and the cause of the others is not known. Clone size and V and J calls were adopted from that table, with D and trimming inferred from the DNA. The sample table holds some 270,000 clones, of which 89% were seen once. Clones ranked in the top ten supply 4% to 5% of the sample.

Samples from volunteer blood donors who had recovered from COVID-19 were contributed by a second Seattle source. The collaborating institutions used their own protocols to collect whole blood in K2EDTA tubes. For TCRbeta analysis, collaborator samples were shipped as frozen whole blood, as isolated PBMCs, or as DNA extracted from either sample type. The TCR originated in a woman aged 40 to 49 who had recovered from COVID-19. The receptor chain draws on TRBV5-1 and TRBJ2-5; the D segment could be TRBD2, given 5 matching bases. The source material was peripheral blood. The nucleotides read TGCGCCAGCAGCTTTTCCCCCGGGAATGTGGAGACCCAGTACTTC. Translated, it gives CASSFSPGNVETQYF.